Below, 15 T cell receptor beta chains from the same sample are listed, as sequenced in a study of T cells after yellow fever vaccination (dated by TCRdb to the late 2010s). The library was produced with 5' RACE. The reads were generated on an Illumina HiSeq 2500. TCRdb cleaned the public reads at Q25 with fastp, built clones with MiXCR and kept in-frame beta chains. Each CDR3 protein appears once, grouped with its most common genes and DNA. Recorded for this sample are tens of thousands of distinct CDR3 sequences; approximately 7.5% of them occurred a single time. Clones ranked in the top ten supply around 45% of the sample. Sample treatment or condition, as interpreted from the label and publication: live attenuated yellow fever vaccine strain. The specimen was CD8+ T cells sorted from PBMCs, collected on the day of the yellow fever booster vaccination. The receptors come from a young man who received the YFV17D yellow fever vaccine.

The chain recombines TRBV4-3 with TRBJ2-2, with D perhaps matching TRBD1 (6 bases). The germline gives CDR1 LGHNA, CDR2 YSLEER. This CDR3 spans 15 amino acids. The V end was cut by 4 bases, the J end by 4 bases, with 13 bases between. The CDR3 DNA reads as TGCGCCAGCAGCCTGGACGCAGGGGTCACCGGGGAGCTGTTTTTT. It yields the protein CASSLDAGVTGELFF.

This chain connects TRBV6-5 to TRBJ2-2, with D possibly TRBD2 on 6 matching bases. CDR3 length: 15 residues. Trimming took 2 bases from V and 5 from J, leaving 12 bases between them. Germline V CDR1 and CDR2: MNHEY, SVGAGI. The CDR3 nucleotides are TGTGCCAGCAGTTACGACGGGGGTGGTACCGGGGAGCTGTTTTTT. Translated, it gives CASSYDGGGTGELFF.

This clonotype occurred a few times. V is TRBV14 and J is TRBJ1-2; D perhaps matches TRBD1 (5 bases). The CDR3 consists of 17 residues. V dropped 4 bases and J dropped 3 bases, with 21 bases sitting between them. The germline gives CDR1 SGHDN, CDR2 FVKESK. The CDR3 region is CASSPGALHRGDYGYTF. Here the CDR3 DNA reads TGTGCCAGCAGCCCCGGGGCCCTCCATAGAGGCGACTATGGCTACACCTTC.

V is TRBV4-3 and J is TRBJ2-1, with D uncertain. Germline V lookup: CDR1 LGHNA, CDR2 YSLEER. This CDR3 is 14 amino acids long. V dropped 1 base and J dropped 8 bases, with 12 bases sitting between them. For the CDR3, the DNA is TGCGCCAGCAGCCAAGCTCAGAAGAGCGATGAGCAGTTCTTC. Amino acid sequence: CASSQAQKSDEQFF.

This chain joins TRBV20-1 and TRBJ2-5; 11 bases map to TRBD2. The junction had 5 bases not matched to a gene; V was cut back by 4 bases and J by 4 bases. The CDR3 consists of 14 residues. Germline lookup yields CDR1 DFQATT and CDR2 SNEGSKA (reference sequence). Here the CDR3 reads CSATQGLAGETQYF. Written as DNA, the CDR3 is TGCAGTGCTACCCAAGGACTAGCGGGAGAGACCCAGTACTTC.

This clonotype showed up many times. The chain recombines TRBV18 with TRBJ2-4; D not certain. The CDR3 totals 12 residues. Germline CDR1 KGHSH, CDR2 LQKENI. Trimming took off 0 bases at V and 15 bases at J, with 12 bases between the two ends. The CDR3 loop is CASSPPGAGLYF. The CDR3 nucleotides read TGTGCCAGCTCACCACCGGGTGCAGGTCTGTACTTC.

This clonotype has just one count. V is TRBV7-2 and J is TRBJ2-7; 7 nucleotides agree with TRBD2. CDR3 size: 16 residues. Germline-derived CDR1 and CDR2 are SGHTA and FQGNSA. The V and J ends lost 4 bases and 0 bases, in that order; junction bases with no gene match: 9. The CDR3 loop is CASSWIAGSSSYEQYF. The CDR3 DNA is TGTGCCAGCAGCTGGATAGCGGGTTCGAGCTCCTACGAGCAGTACTTC.

The chain couples TRBV12-3 or TRBV12-4 to TRBJ2-7; 7 bases map to TRBD1. Germline trimming cut 5 bases from V and 5 bases from J; bases unmatched to any gene: 18. This CDR3 region has 17 residues. CDR3 bases: TGTGCCAGCAGTCCGCGTTATCAAGGGGGCGACCTCCACGAGCAGTACTTC. Translating it yields CASSPRYQGGDLHEQYF.

The rearrangement joins TRBV12-3 or TRBV12-4 to TRBJ1-5, with 7 positions matching TRBD1. The V and J ends lost 3 bases and 4 bases, in that order; junction bases with no gene match: 6. The CDR3 contains 15 residues. This CDR3 is CASSFPGQKNQPQHF. The CDR3 DNA reads as TGTGCCAGCAGTTTCCCGGGACAGAAAAATCAGCCCCAGCATTTT.

This clonotype came up a few times. V and J are TRBV9 and TRBJ2-3; 7 bases align to TRBD2. Germline CDR1 SGDLS, CDR2 YYNGEE. With 2 bases clipped from V and 5 bases from J, the junction kept 8 bases outside the gene matches. The CDR3 totals 15 residues. The CDR3 here is CASSVTGTTEDTQYF. CDR3 coding DNA: TGTGCCAGCAGCGTCACCGGGACTACCGAAGATACGCAGTATTTT.

This clonotype has just a few counts. At one boundary the junction diverges from the germline segment, which might be a read error. The chain carries TRBV27 and TRBJ2-1; 8 bases match TRBD1. CDR1 and CDR2 (germline): MNHEY, SMNVEV (reference sequence). The CDR3 length is 14 residues. DNA for the CDR3: TGTGCCAGCAGTCCTCCGTTTATTAGGGACAGGCCACAGTTC. Its protein is CASSPPFIRDRPQF.

This clonotype turned up a few times. The V and J genes are TRBV18 and TRBJ2-1; TRBD1 aligns across 7 bases. Per the germline V gene, CDR1 is KGHSH and CDR2 is LQKENI. This CDR3 is 17 amino acids long. V lost 0 bases, J lost 9 bases, and 14 bases stayed unmatched. The CDR3 bases are TGTGCCAGCTCACCACCTGGGACAGACTTACATTTGGGTGAGCAGTTCTTC. Translating it yields CASSPPGTDLHLGEQFF.

V gene TRBV11-2 combines with J gene TRBJ2-5, with TRBD2 identical over 9 bases. CDR3 size: 19 residues. The V segment lost 5 bases and the J segment 1 base; nucleotides outside the gene matches: 17. Looked up from germline, CDR1 is SGHAT and CDR2 is FQNNGV. The CDR3: CASSPFPMASGNLQETQYF. CDR3 in DNA: TGTGCCAGCAGCCCCTTCCCGATGGCTAGCGGGAACCTCCAAGAGACCCAGTACTTC.

This clonotype has just a few counts. The gene calls are TRBV7-9 and TRBJ2-7, with 8 bases matching TRBD1. The junction had 12 bases not matched to a gene; V was cut back by 5 bases and J by 3 bases. From germline, CDR1 is SEHNR and CDR2 FQNEAQ (reference sequence). CDR3 length: 16 residues. CDR3 in DNA: TGTGCCAGCAGCCCCGGGCAGGGGGCGATTGACTACGAGCAGTACTTC. As protein: CASSPGQGAIDYEQYF.

The chain employs TRBV10-3 and TRBJ2-4, with no clear D. Germline assignment: CDR1 ENHRY and CDR2 SYGVKD. Trimming left V 4 bases short and J 8 bases short, with 24 bases between. The CDR3 loop spans 17 amino acids. This chain's CDR3 is CAISVSAIPGATDIQYF. The CDR3, as DNA: TGTGCCATCAGTGTCAGCGCGATCCCCGGCGCGACGGACATTCAGTACTTC.